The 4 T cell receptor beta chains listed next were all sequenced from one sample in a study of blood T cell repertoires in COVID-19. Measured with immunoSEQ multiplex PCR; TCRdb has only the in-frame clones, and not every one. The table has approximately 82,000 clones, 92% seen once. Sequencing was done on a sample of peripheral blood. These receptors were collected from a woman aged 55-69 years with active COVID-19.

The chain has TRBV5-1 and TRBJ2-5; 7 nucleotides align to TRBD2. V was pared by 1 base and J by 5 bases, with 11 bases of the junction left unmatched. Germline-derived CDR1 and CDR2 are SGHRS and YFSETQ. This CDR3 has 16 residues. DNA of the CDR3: TGCGCCAGCAGCTTGTTTGCGGGAGTTACTATGGAGACCCAGTACTTC. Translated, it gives CASSLFAGVTMETQYF.

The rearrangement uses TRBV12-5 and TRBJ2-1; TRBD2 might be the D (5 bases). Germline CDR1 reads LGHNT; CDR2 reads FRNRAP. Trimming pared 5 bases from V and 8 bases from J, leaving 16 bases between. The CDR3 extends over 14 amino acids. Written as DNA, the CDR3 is TGTGCTAGTGGTGTCCCGACTAAGGGCGATGAGCAGTTCTTC. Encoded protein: CASGVPTKGDEQFF.

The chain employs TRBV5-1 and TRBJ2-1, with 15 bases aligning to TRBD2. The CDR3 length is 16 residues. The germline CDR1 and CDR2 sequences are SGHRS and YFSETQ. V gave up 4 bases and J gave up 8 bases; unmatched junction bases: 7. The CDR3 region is CASSSRTSGRGDEQFF. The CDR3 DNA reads TGCGCCAGCAGCAGTAGGACTAGCGGGAGGGGGGATGAGCAGTTCTTC.

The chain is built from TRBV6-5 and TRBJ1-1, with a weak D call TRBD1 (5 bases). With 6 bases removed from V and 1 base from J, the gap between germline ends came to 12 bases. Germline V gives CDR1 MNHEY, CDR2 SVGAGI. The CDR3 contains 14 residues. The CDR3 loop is CASRRQSGNTEAFF. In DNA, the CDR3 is TGTGCCAGCAGACGACAGTCGGGGAACACTGAAGCTTTCTTT.